A selection of T cell receptor beta chains follows, all from one sample in a study of OX40 agonist ivuxolimab in advanced cancers. TCRdb's copy holds only in-frame clones and misses some; the assay was immunoSEQ multiplex PCR. The sample yields 30,000 or so clones, roughly nine tenths seen once. The sequences come from CD4+ or CD8+ T cells sorted from blood, collected in a trial of the OX40 agonist ivuxolimab. The receptors were sampled from an adult with an advanced solid tumor such as melanoma, head and neck, liver or kidney cancer. CDR3s include the opening cysteine and the closing phenylalanine or tryptophan. Fields, in order: V gene, D gene, CDR3 protein. The D gene is left open where the match is weak.

TRBV13,.,CASSEGRSSYEQYF
TRBV28,.,CASTPRILGHGEDQPQHF
TRBV28,.,CASSLPRADTQYF
TRBV7-9,.,CASSQGGNEQYF
TRBV6-5,.,CASSSWTEVNQPQHF
TRBV18,.,CASSAVAESYNEQFF
TRBV9,.,CASSDWTGAGELFF
TRBV19,TRBD1,CASSISTGTGKGEYF
TRBV13,TRBD1,CASSFLGQGATEAFF
TRBV4-1,TRBD1,CASSLTQGGFNQPQHF
TRBV6-5,.,CASSYSAGSSYNEQFF
TRBV28,.,CASSSLTVNYGYTF
TRBV29-1,TRBD2,CSVDGGTSGLREQYF
TRBV4-1,.,CASSQEARARLYGYTF
TRBV18,TRBD1,CASSLTRDRGTYYTGELFF
TRBV5-4,TRBD1,CASSLQGAFYEQYF
TRBV13,.,CASTQGHPAEAFF
TRBV6-1,.,CASREGLEVGYTF
TRBV6-5,.,CASSYGPYNEQFF
TRBV19,TRBD2,CASSSVGTSLHEQYF
TRBV7-6,.,CASSRIINTEAFF
TRBV6-5,.,CASSYGQNSYEQYF
TRBV29-1,.,CSVEGLSAWTNSYNEQFF
TRBV27,.,CASAALRATGELFF
TRBV13,TRBD2,CASTSTSSFEQFF
TRBV27,TRBD1,CASSLYTGAPSYEQYF
TRBV19,.,CASSNRATNEKLFF
TRBV19,TRBD1,CASSATGENSPLHF
TRBV18,.,CASSPTGTANEKLFF
TRBV21-1,.,CASSKDGYTF
TRBV2,.,CASSENTNYEQYF
TRBV9,TRBD2,CASSTPRPGTSGRSANTGELFF
TRBV28,TRBD2,CASSRTSAQYEQYF
TRBV6-1,.,CALGGVEQFF
TRBV13,.,CASSLVGLRYEQYF
TRBV7-2,.,CASSFLTALGSSGNTIYF
TRBV7-9,.,CASNGGWEQFF
TRBV10-2,TRBD2,CASSDWTSGYTGELFF
TRBV18,.,CASSSPGVQGGGEAFF
TRBV27,.,CASRPGQQETQYF
TRBV4-1,.,CASSLVSGGEAQYF
TRBV7-9,TRBD2,CASSPPNGLAGVTDTQYF
TRBV27,.,CASTLRWGEKLFF
TRBV28,.,CASSNLDTDPLYGYTF
TRBV13,.,CASSYWRDTQYF
TRBV5-1,TRBD1,CASSLGQGAVDTQYF
TRBV7-8,.,CASSQTWGQNTGELFF
TRBV15,.,CATSREMVGTIYF
TRBV5-4,.,CASSLGLMGAYEQYF
TRBV28,.,CASSYLPGRGPHEQYF
TRBV19,TRBD2,CASSNRGLAGGTLAEQYF
TRBV11-2,.,CASSPYHREPSNQPQHF
TRBV7-8,.,CASSLWGTEAFF
TRBV11-2,.,CASSTGSPPPTYEQYF
TRBV28,.,CASSLGGGLPPQNTEAFF
TRBV10-2,.,CASSESASGEQYF
TRBV19,.,CASTNPSRRYGYTF
TRBV7-9,.,CASTKLGQQETQYF